This T cell receptor (beta chain) was sequenced for a study of CD8+CD57+ T cells in acquired aplastic anemia. The wider study: DNA from sorted CD4+ and CD8+ cells averaged about 3.2 ug. Study-wide points: Patients and controls shared some 30 CD8+ CDR3 sequences, highly expressed in patients. In CD8+ cells, Simpson's diversity showed no significant difference between patients and controls.

Patients chosen for sequencing had shown CD8+CD57+ cell expansion by flow cytometry. Receipt of therapy had not occurred in any patient by the time of blood sampling. Points on this clonotype: The antigen remains undetermined.

The CDR3 consists of 12 residues. V was clipped by 6 bases and J by 1 base, with 9 bases between them. Germline V gene data show CDR1 as SQVTM and CDR2 as ANQGSEA. Genomic DNA served as template for TCR beta VDJ and CDR3 profiling. A single record per CDR3 protein comes from TCRdb applying MiXCR to the reads. The table includes about 160,000 distinct CDR3 sequences, 45% to 50% detected once. The clonotype was recovered from a human donor with aplastic anemia. The sequencing input was sorted CD4+, CD8+, or CD8+CD57+ T cells (not recorded which) from PBMCs. V and J are TRBV29-1 and TRBJ1-2; tentatively, D is TRBD1 (5 bases). CDR3 amino acids: CSVRGSNYGYTF. In nucleotides, the CDR3 is TGCAGCGTGAGGGGCAGTAACTATGGCTACACCTTC. The complete variable domain, with remaining parts taken from reference TRBV29-1 and TRBJ1-2, reads SAVISQKPSRDICQRGTSLTIQCQVDSQVTMMFWYRQQPGQSLTLIATANQGSEATYESGFVIDKFPISRPNLTFSTLTVSNMSPEDSSIYLCSVRGSNYGYTFGSGTRLTVV.